This entry is about one T cell receptor (beta chain). Its antigen is as yet unknown. This record comes from a study of breast tumors, draining lymph nodes, adjacent tissues. Study results and limitations: Compared with basal-like, luminal-like tumors shared significantly more repertoire with nontumor tissue. Tumors had less TCR diversity than lymph nodes, more than nontumor tissue.

TCRdb passed the multiplex PCR reads through MiXCR, listing each CDR3 protein once. The sample includes 15,000 to 20,000 distinct CDR3 sequences, around two fifths seen only once; the top ten take more than 15%. CDR1 and CDR2 (germline): SGHVS, FQNEAQ. CDR3 size: 15 residues. V gave up 7 bases and J gave up 1 base, with 16 bases separating them. This chain links TRBV7-8 with TRBJ1-1; D unresolved. This sequence was found in a female donor with breast cancer. Some clones in this sample may be carry-over from other donors' samples. Sequencing was carried out using breast tumor tissue. The CDR3 DNA follows: TGTGCCAGCATTCCAAACGTGGGCGCGAACACTGAAGCTTTCTTT. Its translation: CASIPNVGANTEAFF.